This is a list of T cell receptor beta chains from one sample in a study of identifying expanded T cells in peripheral blood. Sequenced by immunoSEQ multiplex PCR; TCRdb stores in-frame clones only, minus some. The sample carries about 91,000 clones, roughly 90% recorded once. Source material: blood. These receptors originate from a person aged 18 to 75 in good health. Both conserved end residues are part of each CDR3. A D gene is named only where the DNA matches it firmly.

CASTHFSGSSYNEQFF,TRBD2,TRBJ2-1,TRBV19
CASSFAQGHEQYF,.,.,TRBV7-9
CASSTYSSGGETDTQYF,TRBD2,TRBJ2-3,TRBV11-2
CASSRRLAIEETQYF,TRBD2,TRBJ2-5,TRBV27
CASSGTRSTGELFF,.,TRBJ2-2,TRBV30
CASSFFTSGRGVNEQFF,TRBD2,TRBJ2-1,TRBV27
CASSTGPYQETQYF,.,TRBJ2-5,TRBV27
CARGGTVPSEQFF,.,TRBJ2-1,TRBV2
CASRLVVATLRTEAFF,.,TRBJ1-1,TRBV21-1
CSVQYGTASRPLHF,.,TRBJ1-6,TRBV29-1
CASSPRPGQGAIEQYF,TRBD1,TRBJ2-7,TRBV5-1
CASSLAGTSGDTQYF,TRBD2,TRBJ2-3,TRBV5-1
CASKMGTGKVHEQFF,.,TRBJ2-1,TRBV6-5
CASSYSTSTEAFF,.,TRBJ1-1,TRBV6-6
CASSLAQSGETQYF,.,TRBJ2-5,TRBV5-1
CASRLTVNSPLHF,.,TRBJ1-6,TRBV6-1
CASSITSSYNEQFF,.,TRBJ2-1,TRBV19
CASSALGQGNGKLFF,TRBD1,TRBJ1-4,TRBV27
CASSQRTQSYEQYF,.,TRBJ2-7,TRBV7-2
CASSAQAGDGYTF,.,TRBJ1-2,TRBV9
CASSEGTDYEQYF,.,TRBJ2-7,TRBV9
CASSRTGGYTEAFF,TRBD1,TRBJ1-1,TRBV6-6